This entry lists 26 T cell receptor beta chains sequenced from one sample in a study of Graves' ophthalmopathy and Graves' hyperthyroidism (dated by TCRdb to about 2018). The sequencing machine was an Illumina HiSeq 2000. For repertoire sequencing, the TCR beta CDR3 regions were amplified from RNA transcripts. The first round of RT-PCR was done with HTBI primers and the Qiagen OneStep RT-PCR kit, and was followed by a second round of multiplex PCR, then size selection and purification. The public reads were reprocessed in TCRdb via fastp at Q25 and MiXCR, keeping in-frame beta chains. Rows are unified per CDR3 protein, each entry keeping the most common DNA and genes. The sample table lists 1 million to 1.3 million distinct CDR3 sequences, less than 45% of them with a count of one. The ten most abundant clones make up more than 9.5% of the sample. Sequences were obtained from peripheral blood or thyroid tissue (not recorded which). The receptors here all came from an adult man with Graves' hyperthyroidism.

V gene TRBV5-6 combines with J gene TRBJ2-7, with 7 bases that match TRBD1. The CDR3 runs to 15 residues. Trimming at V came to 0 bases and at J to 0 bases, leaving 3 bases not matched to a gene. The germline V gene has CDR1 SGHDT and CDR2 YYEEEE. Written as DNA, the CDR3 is TGTGCCAGCAGCTTGGGGACAGGTCCCTCCTACGAGCAGTACTTC. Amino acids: CASSLGTGPSYEQYF.

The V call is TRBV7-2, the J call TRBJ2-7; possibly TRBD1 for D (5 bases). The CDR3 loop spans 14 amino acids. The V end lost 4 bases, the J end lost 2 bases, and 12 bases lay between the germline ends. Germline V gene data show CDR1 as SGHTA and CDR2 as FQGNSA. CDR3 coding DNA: TGTGCCAGCAGCTATGACAGTACTACCTACGAGCAGTACTTC. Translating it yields CASSYDSTTYEQYF.

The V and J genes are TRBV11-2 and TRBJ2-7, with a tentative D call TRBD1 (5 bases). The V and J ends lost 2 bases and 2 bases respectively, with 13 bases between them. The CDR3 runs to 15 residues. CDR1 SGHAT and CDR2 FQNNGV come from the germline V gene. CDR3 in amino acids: CASSLFATAAYEQYF. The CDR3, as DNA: TGTGCCAGCAGCTTATTCGCGACAGCAGCCTACGAGCAGTACTTC.

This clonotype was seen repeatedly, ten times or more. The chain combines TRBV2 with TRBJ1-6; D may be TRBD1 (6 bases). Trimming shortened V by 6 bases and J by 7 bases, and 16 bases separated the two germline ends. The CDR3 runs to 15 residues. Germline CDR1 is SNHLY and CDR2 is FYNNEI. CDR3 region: CASRETGARNSPLHF. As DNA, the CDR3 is TGTGCCAGCAGGGAAACGGGGGCTCGGAATTCACCCCTCCACTTT.

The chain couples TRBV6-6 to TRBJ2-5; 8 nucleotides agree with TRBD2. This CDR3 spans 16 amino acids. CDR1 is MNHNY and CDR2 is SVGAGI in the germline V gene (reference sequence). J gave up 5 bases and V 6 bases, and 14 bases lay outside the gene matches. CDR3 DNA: TGTGCCAGCAGCTACACGTCCGGGAGGGCCCGTGAGACCCAGTACTTC. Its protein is CASSYTSGRARETQYF.

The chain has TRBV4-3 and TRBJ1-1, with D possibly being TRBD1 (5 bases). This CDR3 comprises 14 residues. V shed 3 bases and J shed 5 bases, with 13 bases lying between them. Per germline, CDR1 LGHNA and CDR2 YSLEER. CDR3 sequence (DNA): TGCGCCAGCAGCCACACGGGACGGGGTACTGAAGCTTTCTTT. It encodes CASSHTGRGTEAFF.

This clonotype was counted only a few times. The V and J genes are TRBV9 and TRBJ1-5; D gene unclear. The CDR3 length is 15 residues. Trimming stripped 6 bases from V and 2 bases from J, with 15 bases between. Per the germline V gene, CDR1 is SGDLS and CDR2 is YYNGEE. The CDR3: CASIPLLRGNQPQHF. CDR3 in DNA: TGTGCCAGCATTCCCCTATTGAGGGGCAATCAGCCCCAGCATTTT.

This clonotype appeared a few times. Here the CDR3 DNA reads TGCAGTGCCCCTCTGACTAGCCCGGCGGTGTACGAGCAGTACTTC. Encoded protein: CSAPLTSPAVYEQYF. This chain joins TRBV20-1 and TRBJ2-7; 7 bases line up with TRBD2. J was trimmed by 4 bases and V by 6 bases; bases with no gene match: 15. Germline V gene lookup returns CDR1 DFQATT and CDR2 SNEGSKA (reference sequence). The CDR3 is made up of 15 amino acids.

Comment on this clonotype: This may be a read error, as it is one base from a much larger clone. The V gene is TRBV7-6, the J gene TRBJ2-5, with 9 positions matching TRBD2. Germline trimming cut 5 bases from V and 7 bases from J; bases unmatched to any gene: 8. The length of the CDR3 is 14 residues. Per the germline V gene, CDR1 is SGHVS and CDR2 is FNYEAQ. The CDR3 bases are TGTGCCAGCAGCCCGACTAGCGGAGGGGGGACCCAGTACTTC. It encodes CASSPTSGGGTQYF.

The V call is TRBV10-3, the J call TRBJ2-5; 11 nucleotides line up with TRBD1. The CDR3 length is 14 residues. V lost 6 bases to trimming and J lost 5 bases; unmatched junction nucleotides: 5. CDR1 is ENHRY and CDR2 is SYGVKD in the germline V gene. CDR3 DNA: TGTGCCATCAGCGGACAGGGGGCGCGGGAGACCCAGTACTTC. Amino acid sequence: CAISGQGARETQYF.

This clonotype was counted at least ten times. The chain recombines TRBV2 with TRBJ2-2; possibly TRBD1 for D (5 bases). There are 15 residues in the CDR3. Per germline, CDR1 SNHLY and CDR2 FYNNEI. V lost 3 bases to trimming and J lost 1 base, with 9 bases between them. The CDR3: CASSETDQNTGELFF. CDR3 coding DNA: TGTGCCAGCAGTGAGACAGACCAGAACACCGGGGAGCTGTTTTTT.

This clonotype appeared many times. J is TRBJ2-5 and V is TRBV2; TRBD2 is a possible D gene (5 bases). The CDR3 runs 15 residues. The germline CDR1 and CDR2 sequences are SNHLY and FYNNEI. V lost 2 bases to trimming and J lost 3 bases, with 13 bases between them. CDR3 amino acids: CASSEFGSVEETQYF. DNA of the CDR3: TGTGCCAGCAGTGAATTCGGTAGCGTGGAAGAGACCCAGTACTTC.

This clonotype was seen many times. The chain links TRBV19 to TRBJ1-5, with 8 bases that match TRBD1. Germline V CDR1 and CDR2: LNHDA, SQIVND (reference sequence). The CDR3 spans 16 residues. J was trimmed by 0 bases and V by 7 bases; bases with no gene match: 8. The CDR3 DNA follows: TGTGCCAGTAATCCAACAGGGGGATATAGCAATCAGCCCCAGCATTTT. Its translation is CASNPTGGYSNQPQHF.

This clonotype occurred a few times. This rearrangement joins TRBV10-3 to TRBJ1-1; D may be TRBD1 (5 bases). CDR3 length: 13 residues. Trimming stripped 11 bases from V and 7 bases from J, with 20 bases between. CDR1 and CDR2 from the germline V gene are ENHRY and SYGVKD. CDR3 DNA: TGTGCCGTCCAGGGAGCTGAGGCGGTTGAAGCTTTCTTT. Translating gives CAVQGAEAVEAFF.

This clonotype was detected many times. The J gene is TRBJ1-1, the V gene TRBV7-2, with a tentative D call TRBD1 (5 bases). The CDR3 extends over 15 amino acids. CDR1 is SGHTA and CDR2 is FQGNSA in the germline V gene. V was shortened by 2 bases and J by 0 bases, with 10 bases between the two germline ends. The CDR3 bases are TGTGCCAGCAGCTTAATGGGACGCCTGAACACTGAAGCTTTCTTT. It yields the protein CASSLMGRLNTEAFF.

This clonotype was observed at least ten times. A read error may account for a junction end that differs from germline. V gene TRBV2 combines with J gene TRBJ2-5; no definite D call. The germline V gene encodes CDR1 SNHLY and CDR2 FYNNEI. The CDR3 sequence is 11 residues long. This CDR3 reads CASRSQETQYF. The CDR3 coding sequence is TGCGCCAGCAGATCACAAGAGACCCAGTACTTC.

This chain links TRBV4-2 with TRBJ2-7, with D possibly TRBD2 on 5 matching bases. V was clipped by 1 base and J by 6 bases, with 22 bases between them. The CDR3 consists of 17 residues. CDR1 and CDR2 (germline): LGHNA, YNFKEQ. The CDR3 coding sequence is TGTGCCAGCAGCCAAGGCGATCCGTCCGGGGATTTCATCGAGCAGTACTTC. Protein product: CASSQGDPSGDFIEQYF.

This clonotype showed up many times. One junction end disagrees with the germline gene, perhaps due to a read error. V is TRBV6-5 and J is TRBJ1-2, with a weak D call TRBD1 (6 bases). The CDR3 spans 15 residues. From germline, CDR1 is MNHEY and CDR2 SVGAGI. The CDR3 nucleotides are TGTGCCAGCAGCTACTCTCAGGGACAAACCTATGGCTACACCTTC. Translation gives CASSYSQGQTYGYTF.

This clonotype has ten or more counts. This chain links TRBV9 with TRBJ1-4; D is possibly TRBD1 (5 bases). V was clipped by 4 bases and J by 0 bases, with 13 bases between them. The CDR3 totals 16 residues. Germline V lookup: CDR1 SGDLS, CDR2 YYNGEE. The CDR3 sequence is CASSNGAEATNEKLFF. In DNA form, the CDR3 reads TGTGCCAGCAGCAACGGGGCAGAAGCAACTAATGAAAAACTGTTTTTT.

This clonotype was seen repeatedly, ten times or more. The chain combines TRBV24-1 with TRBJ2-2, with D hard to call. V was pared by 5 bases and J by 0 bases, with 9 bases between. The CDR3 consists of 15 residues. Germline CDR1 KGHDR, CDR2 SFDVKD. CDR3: CATSVAYSNTGELFF. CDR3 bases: TGTGCCACCAGTGTCGCCTATTCGAACACCGGGGAGCTGTTTTTT.

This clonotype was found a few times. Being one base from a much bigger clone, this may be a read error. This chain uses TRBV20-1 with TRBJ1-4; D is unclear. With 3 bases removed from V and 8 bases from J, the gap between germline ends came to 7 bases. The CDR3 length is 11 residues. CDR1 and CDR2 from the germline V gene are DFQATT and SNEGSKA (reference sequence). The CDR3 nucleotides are TGCAGTGCTAGTAGGACCGAAAAACTGTTTTTT. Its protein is CSASRTEKLFF.

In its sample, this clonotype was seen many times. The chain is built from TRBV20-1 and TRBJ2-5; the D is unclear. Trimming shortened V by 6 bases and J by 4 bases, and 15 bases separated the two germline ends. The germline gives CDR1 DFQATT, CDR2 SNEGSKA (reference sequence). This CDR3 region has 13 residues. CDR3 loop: CSAKNIAAETQYF. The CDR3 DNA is TGCAGTGCCAAAAATATCGCGGCAGAGACCCAGTACTTC.

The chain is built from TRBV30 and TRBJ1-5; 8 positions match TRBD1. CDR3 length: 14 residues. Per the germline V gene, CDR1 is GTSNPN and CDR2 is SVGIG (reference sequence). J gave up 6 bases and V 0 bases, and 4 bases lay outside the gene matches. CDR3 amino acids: CAWSVGQGGQPQHF. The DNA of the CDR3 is TGTGCCTGGAGTGTAGGACAGGGCGGTCAGCCCCAGCATTTT.

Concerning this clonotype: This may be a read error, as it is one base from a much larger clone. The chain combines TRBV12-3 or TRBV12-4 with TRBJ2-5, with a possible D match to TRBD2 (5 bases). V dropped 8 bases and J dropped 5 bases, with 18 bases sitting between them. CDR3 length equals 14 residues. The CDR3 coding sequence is TGTGCCAGCGCCCTAGGGATAACGGGGGAGACCCAGTACTTC. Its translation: CASALGITGETQYF.

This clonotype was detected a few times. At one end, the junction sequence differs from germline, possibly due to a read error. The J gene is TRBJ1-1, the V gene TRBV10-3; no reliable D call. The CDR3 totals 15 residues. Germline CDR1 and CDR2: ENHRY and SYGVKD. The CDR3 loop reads CASSYSRSVNTEAFF. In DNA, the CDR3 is TGTGCCAGCAGTTACTCGAGGTCGGTGAACACTGAAGCTTTCTTT.

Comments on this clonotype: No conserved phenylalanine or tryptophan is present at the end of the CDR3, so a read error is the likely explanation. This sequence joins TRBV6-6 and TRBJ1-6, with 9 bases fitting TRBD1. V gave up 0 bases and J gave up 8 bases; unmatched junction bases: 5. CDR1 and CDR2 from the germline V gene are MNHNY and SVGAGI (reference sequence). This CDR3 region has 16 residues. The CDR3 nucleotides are TGTGCCAGCAGTTACTCGGACAGGGGACTTTATTCACCCCTCCACTCT. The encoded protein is CASSYSDRGLYSPLHS.